The rows below give T cell receptor beta chains drawn from one sample of a study of T cells in Graves' hyperthyroidism and ophthalmopathy. TCRdb re-called the multiplex PCR reads through MiXCR, storing one row per CDR3 protein. Of 400,000 or so distinct CDR3 sequences listed, roughly 13% were seen once; the top ten hold around 27%. Sequenced input: blood. The source of these receptors is a middle-aged man with Graves' ophthalmopathy. Both conserved end residues are part of each CDR3. The D gene is left open where the match is weak. Clone size is stated in some rows and not others, as once, few, many or a class when expanded.

V,size,J,D,DNA,CDR3
TRBV30,many,TRBJ1-5,TRBD1,TGTGCCTGGAGTGTACGGGACAGTAGCAATCAGCCCCAGCATTTT,CAWSVRDSSNQPQHF
TRBV19,few,TRBJ2-7,.,TGTGCCAGTATCCCGTGGCCGCCTAACGAGCAGTACTTC,CASIPWPPNEQYF
TRBV7-9,many,TRBJ2-3,.,TGTGCCAGCAGCTACCGGGACAGCACAGATACGCAGTATTTT,CASSYRDSTDTQYF
TRBV12-3/TRBV12-4,many,TRBJ2-1,TRBD2,TGTGCCAGCAGAGCTAGCGGGCAAAATGAGCAGTTCTTC,CASRASGQNEQFF
TRBV28,many,TRBJ2-2,.,TGTGCCAGCAGTTCCCCCTCCCGCGGGGCCACCGGGGAGCTGTTTTTT,CASSSPSRGATGELFF
TRBV5-1,many,TRBJ2-1,TRBD2,TGCGCCAGCAGCTTGGAGGCGGGAGGGCCCGGTGAGCAGTTCTTC,CASSLEAGGPGEQFF
TRBV28,many,TRBJ2-7,.,TGTGCCAGCTGGAGTGGGGCCCCCTACGAGCAGTACTTC,CASWSGAPYEQYF
TRBV10-3,many,TRBJ2-1,TRBD2,TGTGCCATAGCGGGAGATGTCTACAATGAGCAGTTCTTC,CAIAGDVYNEQFF
TRBV5-6,many,TRBJ2-7,.,TGTGCCAGCAGCTTGCCAGGAGGGTACTCCGAGCAGTACTTC,CASSLPGGYSEQYF
TRBV27,.,TRBJ2-1,.,TGTGCCAGCAGTTCATCGACGGATTCCTACAATGAGCAGTTCTTC,CASSSSTDSYNEQFF
TRBV9,many,TRBJ2-1,TRBD1,TGTGCCAGCAGCGTAACGGACAGGGGGCTAACGCAGTTCTTC,CASSVTDRGLTQFF
TRBV24-1,few,TRBJ2-1,.,TGTGCCACCAGTGGCCCGGGACGGGATGAGCAGTTCTTC,CATSGPGRDEQFF
TRBV18,many,TRBJ2-1,.,TGTGCCAGCTCACCACCCTCTCCTTTTGGCCAGGGACCCAATGAGCAGTTCTTC,CASSPPSPFGQGPNEQFF
TRBV9,.,TRBJ2-7,TRBD1,TGTGCCAGCAGCGCAGAGACAGGGGGCAGCTACTACGAGCAGTACTTC,CASSAETGGSYYEQYF
TRBV5-1,few,TRBJ2-7,.,TGCGCCAGCAGCTTGGTGGGAAGTAGCCACGAGCAGTACTTC,CASSLVGSSHEQYF
TRBV20-1,few,TRBJ2-7,TRBD1,TGCAGTGCCAACCTAATCAGGGGGCTGAGCTCCTACGAGCAGTACTTC,CSANLIRGLSSYEQYF
TRBV19,.,TRBJ1-2,.,TGTGCCAGTAGTATAGATCGGGGGGGTAGCTATGGCTACACCTTC,CASSIDRGGSYGYTF
TRBV6-2/TRBV6-3,many,TRBJ2-7,TRBD1,TGTGCCAGCGGGACAGCCGGACGGATCTACGAGCAGTACTTC,CASGTAGRIYEQYF
TRBV3-1,many,TRBJ2-3,TRBD2,TGTGCCAGCAGCCAAGCCCGGGGACTAGCGGGAACAGATACGCAGTATTTT,CASSQARGLAGTDTQYF
TRBV30,many,TRBJ1-2,TRBD1,TGTGCCTGGAGTACGACAGGGTATGATGGCTACACCTTC,CAWSTTGYDGYTF
TRBV5-1,many,TRBJ2-1,.,TGCGCCAGCAGCTTGGGACAACTATACAATGAGCAGTTCTTC,CASSLGQLYNEQFF
TRBV6-2/TRBV6-3,many,TRBJ2-2,TRBD1,TGTGCCAGCACCCAACAGGGGGAAGCCGGGGAGCTGTTTTTT,CASTQQGEAGELFF
TRBV7-9,.,TRBJ1-2,TRBD1,TGTGCCAGCAGCTTAGGGGGACAGGGGACCCATGGCTACACCTTC,CASSLGGQGTHGYTF
TRBV6-1,few,TRBJ1-5,.,TGTGCCAGCAGCCGGGAAAGGGGGAGGTTGACGGCCCAGCATTTT,CASSRERGRLTAQHF
TRBV29-1,many,TRBJ1-1,.,TGCAGCGTGAATATGTACACTGAAGCTTTCTTT,CSVNMYTEAFF
TRBV20-1,few,TRBJ2-7,TRBD2,TGCAGTGCCCGGCCTAGCGGGAGACTCCACTACGAGCAGTACTTC,CSARPSGRLHYEQYF
TRBV18,many,TRBJ2-2,.,TGTGCCAGCTCACCCCTCCAGAACACCGGGGAGCTGTTTTTT,CASSPLQNTGELFF
TRBV30,many,TRBJ1-1,.,TGTGCCTGCAGTAGCACTGAAGCTTTCTTT,CACSSTEAFF
TRBV10-1,few,TRBJ2-2,.,TGCGCCAGCAGTGAGATGGGACTGGGGTCGGGGGAGCTGTTTTTT,CASSEMGLGSGELFF
TRBV3-1,many,TRBJ2-7,.,TGTGCCAGCAGCCAAGGTCGCGGCGGAACCTACGAGCAGTACTTC,CASSQGRGGTYEQYF
TRBV5-4,few,TRBJ2-5,.,TGTGCCAGCAGCCAGGATCAGGGGCGGGGAGAGACCCAGTACTTC,CASSQDQGRGETQYF
TRBV19,many,TRBJ2-7,.,TGTGCCAGTAGGTCGGGACTCCGGCAGGCCTACGAGCAGTACTTC,CASRSGLRQAYEQYF
TRBV18,.,TRBJ1-1,.,TGTGCCAGCTCCCTCAAATCCCACACAGGGACCACTGAAGCTTTCTTT,CASSLKSHTGTTEAFF
TRBV3-1,many,TRBJ1-1,TRBD1,TGTGCCAGCAGCCATAGGACAGGGGCCGTTGGGACTGAAGCTTTCTTT,CASSHRTGAVGTEAFF
TRBV7-9,.,TRBJ2-7,TRBD2,TGTGCCAGCAGCCTGGCTAGCGGGATTATCTACGAGCAGTACTTC,CASSLASGIIYEQYF
TRBV5-1,many,TRBJ2-5,.,TGCGCCAGCAGCTTGGATGCAGAGACCCAGTACTTC,CASSLDAETQYF
TRBV30,many,TRBJ2-1,TRBD2,TGTGCCTGGAGTGTCGGGACTAGCCTAGGTGGGGTCGATGAGCAGTTCTTC,CAWSVGTSLGGVDEQFF
TRBV2,many,TRBJ2-3,.,TGTGCCAGCAGTGAGGGGGCAGGGGAAAGGAATACGCAGTATTTT,CASSEGAGERNTQYF
TRBV3-1,many,TRBJ2-2,.,TGTGCCAGCAGCCAATGGGGGGACACCGGGGAACTGTTTTTT,CASSQWGDTGELFF
TRBV24-1,.,TRBJ2-1,.,TGTGCCACCGCCAGATCAGGGACTTACAATGAGCAGTTCTTC,CATARSGTYNEQFF
TRBV7-9,.,TRBJ1-1,.,TGTGCCAGCGGGACGGGCGGGACTGAAGCTTTCTTT,CASGTGGTEAFF
TRBV4-2,few,TRBJ2-1,TRBD2,TGTGCCAGCAGTCCCAAACCGGGACTAGGAGGGAATGAGCAGTTCTTC,CASSPKPGLGGNEQFF
TRBV28,.,TRBJ2-1,TRBD1,TGTGCCAGCAGTCCCTTGACCGGGACAGGGGGCAGAGGTGAGCAGTTCTTC,CASSPLTGTGGRGEQFF
TRBV3-1,many,TRBJ2-1,TRBD2,TGTGCCAGCAGCCATAGCGGGAATGAGCAGTTCTTC,CASSHSGNEQFF
TRBV6-1,many,TRBJ2-7,TRBD2,TGTGCCAGCAGAGCCGGGACTAGGGCTCCCTACGAGCAGTACTTC,CASRAGTRAPYEQYF
TRBV24-1,.,TRBJ2-1,TRBD1,TGTGCCACCGGGGAACAGGGGGCTAGCTCCTACAATGAGCAGTTCTTC,CATGEQGASSYNEQFF
TRBV3-1,many,TRBJ2-7,TRBD2,TGTGCCAGCAGCCAAGACGGGAGGCTCAACGAGCAGTACTTC,CASSQDGRLNEQYF
TRBV11-1,many,TRBJ1-2,TRBD1,TGTGCCAGCAGCTTGATGACAGGGGGCCGGGACTATGGCTACACCTTC,CASSLMTGGRDYGYTF
TRBV29-1,many,TRBJ2-5,.,TGCAGCGTTGAAGAATTAAGGATTCAGTACTTC,CSVEELRIQYF
TRBV2,.,TRBJ2-4,.,TGTGCCAGCAGTTGGGGACTCACCAAAAACATTCAGTACTTC,CASSWGLTKNIQYF